The rows below give T cell receptor beta chains drawn from one sample of a study of T cells in Graves' hyperthyroidism and ophthalmopathy. MiXCR, applied by TCRdb to the multiplex PCR reads, yields one record per CDR3 protein. The sample holds about 420,000 distinct CDR3 sequences, approximately 15% seen once. Input material: blood. The receptors stem from a woman aged 18-30 years with Graves' hyperthyroidism. Both conserved end residues are trimmed from each CDR3. D genes are given only for firm matches.

TRBV6-1	TRBD1	TRBJ1-1	ANGTVNTEAF
TRBV20-1	-	TRBJ1-1	SARDSTRVNTEAF
TRBV29-1	-	TRBJ1-2	SVGGAGPMYGYT
TRBV4-1	-	TRBJ1-2	ASSQDYLGGPNYGYT
TRBV7-8	-	TRBJ2-2	ASSQVAGELF
TRBV6-2/TRBV6-3	TRBD1	TRBJ2-2	ASWFGTGKTGELF
TRBV20-1	-	TRBJ2-4	SARGQWTDIQY
TRBV5-1	-	TRBJ2-7	ASSGPGVAPSYEQY
TRBV7-8	-	TRBJ2-3	ASSRLTGPPGDTQY
TRBV20-1	-	TRBJ2-1	SARDGAYNEQF
TRBV4-3	-	TRBJ2-3	ASSPSGATDTQY
TRBV18	-	TRBJ2-2	ASSPPGGNTGEPF
TRBV11-2	-	TRBJ2-1	ASSLSMSSYNEQF
TRBV5-1	TRBD1	TRBJ2-7	ASSPGQGAYEQY
TRBV12-3/TRBV12-4	-	TRBJ1-1	ASQVGGNMRNTEAF
TRBV20-1	-	TRBJ1-2	SAGGTRIYT
TRBV15	TRBD1	TRBJ2-7	ATRYGQGYEQY